This record concerns one T cell receptor beta chain sequence. Its specificity is not known. These data come from a study of identical twins. TCRdb independently ran MiXCR on the 5' RACE reads; one entry per CDR3 protein. Of 250,000 or so distinct CDR3 sequences in the sample, about 9% were seen once. Per germline, CDR1 SGDLS and CDR2 YYNGEE. This CDR3 is built from 17 residues. The V gene lost 2 bases and the J gene lost 4 bases, with 19 bases spanning the gap. Study outcomes and limitations: When twins shared out-of-frame alpha sequences, those sequences had excess low generation probability. The more abundant beta clonotypes in cord blood had fewer insertions, and memory repertoires did not show this.

Separately, the same data were catalogued under a study of yellow fever vaccine responses in identical twins. That source adds: Convergence reportedly seemed to mark part of the twins' vaccine T cell response, with personalization marking the rest.

The receptor comes from a woman aged 18-35 years in good health. The source material was CD8+ T cells sorted from blood. The J gene is TRBJ2-1, the V gene TRBV9, with D possibly matching TRBD2 (6 bases). CDR3 nucleotides: TGTGCCAGCAGCGTGGGAGGCGGGGCAGCGAGATACAATGAGCAGTTCTTC. Translating gives CASSVGGGAARYNEQFF.